This passage covers 5 T cell receptor beta chains from one sample sequenced in a study of T cells in Graves' hyperthyroidism and ophthalmopathy. Researchers amplified the TCR beta CDR3 regions from RNA transcripts. First-round RT-PCR of the TCR CDR3 relied on the HTBI primer set. TCRdb itself ran the multiplex PCR reads through MiXCR, one entry per CDR3 protein. The sample contains more than 550,000 distinct CDR3 sequences, roughly 17% of which appear only once. The sample taken for sequencing was blood. Source of these receptors: a man aged 45 to 65 with Graves' hyperthyroidism.

This clonotype was seen a few times. V is TRBV3-1 and J is TRBJ2-1; TRBD2 matches at 10 bases. The junction had 7 bases not matched to a gene; V was cut back by 1 base and J by 7 bases. This CDR3 region has 16 residues. Germline-derived CDR1 and CDR2 are LGHDT and YNNKEL (reference sequence). The CDR3 DNA follows: TGTGCCAGCAGCCAAGGGCTAGCGGGAGTAGGGAATGAGCAGTTCTTC. Translation: CASSQGLAGVGNEQFF.

This clonotype was picked up many times. The chain couples TRBV27 to TRBJ2-1, with D possibly being TRBD1 or TRBD2 (5 bases each). The germline V and J ends were trimmed by 3 bases and 6 bases, with 12 bases remaining between them. In germline, CDR1 is MNHEY, CDR2 SMNVEV (reference sequence). The CDR3 contains 14 residues. CDR3 protein: CASSLGEYVNEQFF. In nucleotides, the CDR3 is TGTGCCAGCAGTTTGGGGGAATATGTCAATGAGCAGTTCTTC.

This clonotype was picked up a small number of times. This chain links TRBV7-8 with TRBJ2-6; 10 nucleotides line up with TRBD1. The CDR3 runs to 21 residues. Losses at the gene ends were 5 bases for V and 2 bases for J; bases not matched to a gene: 18. Germline V CDR1 and CDR2: SGHVS, FQNEAQ. The chain's CDR3 is CASSAPRDRGRLGPGANVLTF. The CDR3 DNA reads as TGTGCCAGCAGCGCCCCCCGGGACAGGGGACGGCTTGGGCCTGGGGCCAACGTCCTGACTTTC.

This clonotype was detected once. V and J are TRBV15 and TRBJ2-3, with 11 bases that match TRBD2. The germline CDR1 and CDR2 sequences are LNHNV and YYDKDF (reference sequence). CDR3 length: 17 residues. V gave up 2 bases and J gave up 1 base; unmatched junction bases: 5. The CDR3 reads CATSRLAGGLGTDTQYF. CDR3 sequence (DNA): TGTGCCACCAGCAGACTAGCGGGAGGCCTTGGCACAGATACGCAGTATTTT.

This clonotype has a single count. The rearrangement joins TRBV4-1 to TRBJ1-5; 7 bases line up with TRBD1. With V trimmed by 4 bases and J by 2 bases, 5 bases remained unmatched. Germline V lookup: CDR1 MGHRA, CDR2 YSYEKL. This CDR3 spans 15 amino acids. The CDR3 here is CASSPTGIGNQPQHF. Written as DNA, the CDR3 is TGCGCCAGCAGCCCGACAGGGATAGGCAATCAGCCCCAGCATTTT.